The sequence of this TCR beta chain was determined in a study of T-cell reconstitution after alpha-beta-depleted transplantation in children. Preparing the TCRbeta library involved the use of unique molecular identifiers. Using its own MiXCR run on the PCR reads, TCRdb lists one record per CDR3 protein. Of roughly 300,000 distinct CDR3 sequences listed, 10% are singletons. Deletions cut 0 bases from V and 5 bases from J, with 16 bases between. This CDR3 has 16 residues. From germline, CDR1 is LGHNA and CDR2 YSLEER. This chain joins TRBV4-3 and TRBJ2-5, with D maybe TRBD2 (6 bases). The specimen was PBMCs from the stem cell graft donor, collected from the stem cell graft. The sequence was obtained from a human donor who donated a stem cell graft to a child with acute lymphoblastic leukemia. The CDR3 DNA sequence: TGCGCCAGCAGCCAAGATGGCCCCCACGGGGGTGAGACCCAGTACTTC. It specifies CASSQDGPHGGETQYF.